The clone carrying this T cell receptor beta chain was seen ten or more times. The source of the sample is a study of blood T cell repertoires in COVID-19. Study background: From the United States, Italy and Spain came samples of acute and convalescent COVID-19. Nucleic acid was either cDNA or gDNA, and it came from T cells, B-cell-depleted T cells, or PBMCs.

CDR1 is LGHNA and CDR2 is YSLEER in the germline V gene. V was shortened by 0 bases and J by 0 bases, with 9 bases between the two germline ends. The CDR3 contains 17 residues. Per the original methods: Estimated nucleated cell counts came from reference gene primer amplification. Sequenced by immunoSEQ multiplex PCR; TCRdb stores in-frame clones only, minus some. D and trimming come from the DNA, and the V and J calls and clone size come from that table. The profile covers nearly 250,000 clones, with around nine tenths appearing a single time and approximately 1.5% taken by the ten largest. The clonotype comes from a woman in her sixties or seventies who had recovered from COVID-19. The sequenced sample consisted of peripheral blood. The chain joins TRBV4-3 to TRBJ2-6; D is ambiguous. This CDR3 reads CASSQEEPGSGANVLTF. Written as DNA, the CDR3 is TGCGCCAGCAGCCAAGAAGAACCAGGCTCTGGGGCCAACGTCCTGACTTTC.